The rows below give T cell receptor beta chains drawn from one sample of a study of shared clonotypes between healthy human individuals. Here immunoSEQ multiplex PCR was the method, and the copy in TCRdb shows in-frame clones only, minus some. The sample records over 750,000 clones, just over 95% being singletons. Sequences were obtained from naive CD8+ T cells sorted from blood. All receptors derive from a man aged 25 to 45 in good health. Each CDR3 is given with its conserved first and last residue. Fields, in order: D gene, clone size, J gene, V gene, CDR3 protein, CDR3 DNA. D genes are given only for firm matches. Size tells how often a clone was seen (once, few, many) or the class of an expanded clone, and some rows leave it out.

NA | NA | TRBJ2-7 | TRBV5-5 | CASSPPRGATYEQYF | TGTGCCAGCAGCCCGCCCCGGGGTGCTACCTACGAGCAGTACTTC
NA | NA | TRBJ2-3 | TRBV7-8 | CASSLAGGARTLYF | TGTGCCAGCAGCTTAGCGGGGGGAGCCCGGACCCTGTATTTT
TRBD2 | NA | TRBJ2-3 | TRBV5-4 | CASSLPTSGSTDTQYF | TGTGCCAGCAGCCTACCGACTAGCGGGAGTACAGATACGCAGTATTTT
NA | once | TRBJ1-1 | TRBV15 | CATSRDPLGGMNTEAFF | TGTGCCACCAGCAGAGATCCCCTTGGAGGGATGAACACTGAAGCTTTCTTT
NA | NA | TRBJ2-3 | TRBV28 | CASSLATGASARADTQYF | TGTGCCAGCAGTTTAGCCACCGGGGCTTCAGCCAGGGCAGATACGCAGTATTTT
TRBD1 | once | TRBJ2-7 | TRBV15 | CATSEGDSLREQYF | TGTGCCACCAGCGAGGGGGACAGCCTGAGGGAGCAGTACTTC
NA | NA | TRBJ2-3 | TRBV9 | CASSVGGGHSTDTQYF | TGTGCCAGCAGCGTAGGCGGCGGCCATAGCACAGATACGCAGTATTTT
NA | once | TRBJ1-4 | TRBV4-2 | CASSQPPLGLEEKLFF | TGTGCCAGCAGCCAACCGCCTCTGGGTTTAGAGGAAAAACTGTTTTTT
NA | NA | TRBJ1-5 | TRBV7-8 | CASSLDSNQPQHF | TGTGCCAGCAGCTTAGATAGCAATCAGCCCCAGCATTTT
TRBD1 | once | TRBJ2-7 | TRBV5-1 | CASSLTGANYEQYF | TGCGCCAGCAGCTTGACAGGGGCGAACTACGAGCAGTACTTC
NA | NA | TRBJ1-2 | TRBV7-9 | CASSLADYYGYTF | TGTGCCAGCAGCTTAGCGGACTACTATGGCTACACCTTC
NA | few | TRBJ2-1 | TRBV4-3 | CASSQDSRSHEQFF | TGCGCCAGCAGCCAAGATTCCAGGAGCCATGAGCAGTTCTTC
NA | NA | TRBJ2-2 | TRBV7-2 | CASSLWALSGTGELFF | TGTGCCAGCAGCTTATGGGCTTTAAGCGGTACCGGGGAGCTGTTTTTT
TRBD1 | NA | TRBJ2-7 | TRBV7-4 | CASSFGLEAGTGDYEQYF | TGTGCCAGCAGCTTTGGATTAGAGGCCGGGACAGGGGACTACGAGCAGTACTTC
NA | NA | TRBJ2-7 | TRBV10-3 | CAISESIGNSYEQYF | TGTGCCATCAGTGAGTCGATCGGGAACTCCTACGAGCAGTACTTC
TRBD2 | NA | TRBJ2-1 | TRBV27 | CASSWNMAVAGSATYNEQFF | TGTGCCAGCAGTTGGAACATGGCAGTAGCGGGATCGGCCACCTACAATGAGCAGTTCTTC
TRBD2 | NA | TRBJ2-2 | TRBV9 | CASSVAGAGDTGELFF | TGTGCCAGCAGCGTAGCGGGAGCGGGAGACACCGGGGAGCTGTTTTTT
NA | NA | TRBJ1-1 | TRBV27 | CASSLRGHTEAFF | TGTGCCAGCAGTTTACGGGGCCACACTGAAGCTTTCTTT
TRBD1 | NA | TRBJ1-5 | TRBV28 | CASSRTDRVTNQPQHF | TGTGCCAGCAGCCGAACCGACAGGGTGACTAATCAGCCCCAGCATTTT
NA | NA | TRBJ2-3 | TRBV11-2 | CASSPAPAVDTQYF | TGTGCCAGCAGCCCCGCACCGGCGGTGGATACGCAGTATTTT
TRBD1 | NA | TRBJ2-7 | TRBV6-5 | CASSLDRGTYEQYF | TGTGCCAGCAGCCTCGACAGGGGGACCTACGAGCAGTACTTC
NA | NA | TRBJ1-2 | TRBV6-5 | CASRQGSNYGYTF | TGTGCCAGCAGACAGGGTTCTAACTATGGCTACACCTTC
NA | NA | TRBJ1-3 | TRBV28 | CASSLPNWDSGNTIYF | TGTGCCAGCAGCCTACCAAACTGGGACTCTGGAAACACCATATATTTT
NA | NA | TRBJ2-7 | TRBV27 | CASSFVGNPYEQYF | TGTGCCAGCAGTTTTGTCGGTAACCCCTACGAGCAGTACTTC
TRBD1 | NA | TRBJ2-7 | TRBV9 | CASSPKGQGFTYEQYF | TGTGCCAGCAGCCCAAAGGGACAGGGGTTTACCTACGAGCAGTACTTC
NA | NA | TRBJ1-4 | TRBV4-1 | CASSPQPQYHEKLFF | TGCGCCAGCAGTCCTCAGCCACAGTATCATGAAAAACTGTTTTTT
NA | NA | TRBJ1-2 | TRBV28 | CASSPRTDRYYGYTF | TGTGCCAGCAGTCCCCGGACAGATAGGTACTATGGCTACACCTTC
NA | NA | TRBJ2-1 | TRBV5-1 | CASSLEVLALGFF | TGCGCCAGCAGCTTGGAGGTCCTAGCCTTAGGTTTCTTC
NA | NA | TRBJ2-7 | TRBV5-4 | CASSTGYSYEQYF | TGTGCCAGCAGCACGGGGTACAGCTACGAGCAGTACTTC
TRBD1 | NA | TRBJ2-3 | TRBV27 | CASPLVGGTDTQYF | TGTGCCAGCCCTCTCGTAGGGGGCACGGATACGCAGTATTTT
TRBD2 | NA | TRBJ2-3 | TRBV6-4 | CASSELAGDPTDTQYF | TGTGCCAGCAGTGAGCTAGCGGGAGACCCCACAGATACGCAGTATTTT
TRBD1 | NA | TRBJ1-2 | TRBV7-6 | CASSAQGVNSYTF | TGTGCCAGCAGCGCCCAGGGGGTAAACAGTTACACCTTC
NA | NA | TRBJ2-3 | TRBV7-9 | CASSRPGPSTDTQYF | TGTGCCAGCAGTCGTCCGGGTCCTAGCACAGATACGCAGTATTTT
NA | NA | TRBJ2-7 | TRBV14 | CASSSLGRTYEQYF | TGTGCCAGCAGCTCCTTGGGACGCACCTACGAGCAGTACTTC
NA | NA | TRBJ2-3 | TRBV7-6 | CASSGRLGPRWGNAGADTQYF | TGTGCCAGCAGCGGAAGATTGGGCCCTCGGTGGGGGAATGCGGGCGCAGATACGCAGTATTTT
NA | NA | TRBJ2-7 | TRBV30 | CAWSVGPSYEQYF | TGTGCCTGGAGTGTCGGGCCGTCCTACGAGCAGTACTTC
NA | NA | TRBJ2-1 | TRBV5-1 | CASRHTEYNEQFF | TGCGCCAGCAGACACACAGAGTACAATGAGCAGTTCTTC
TRBD1 | once | TRBJ2-7 | TRBV6-5 | CASSYSGTGLEQYF | TGTGCCAGCAGTTACTCAGGGACAGGGCTCGAGCAGTACTTC
NA | NA | TRBJ2-7 | TRBV5-8 | CASSFPGYEQYF | TGTGCCAGCAGCTTCCCAGGATACGAGCAGTACTTC
TRBD1 | NA | TRBJ2-7 | TRBV5-6 | CASSLVVGAGGIYEQYF | TGTGCCAGCAGCTTGGTTGTAGGGGCAGGGGGCATATACGAGCAGTACTTC
TRBD1 | NA | TRBJ2-7 | TRBV5-1 | CASSLNRGHYEQYF | TGCGCCAGCAGCTTGAACAGGGGGCACTACGAGCAGTACTTC
TRBD2 | NA | TRBJ2-1 | TRBV14 | CASSSPGTSGINEQFF | TGTGCCAGCAGCTCTCCAGGGACTAGCGGGATTAATGAGCAGTTCTTC
NA | NA | TRBJ2-2 | TRBV7-2 | CASSLEWTGELFF | TGTGCCAGCAGCTTAGAGTGGACCGGGGAGCTGTTTTTT
NA | NA | TRBJ1-1 | TRBV18 | CASSPDAGRRDGAFF | TGTGCCAGCTCACCAGACGCGGGCAGAAGGGATGGGGCTTTCTTT
NA | once | TRBJ2-1 | TRBV9 | CASSVEEDEQFF | TGTGCCAGCAGCGTAGAGGAGGATGAGCAGTTCTTC
NA | NA | TRBJ2-3 | TRBV7-2 | CASSLEGGTDTQYF | TGTGCCAGCAGCTTAGAGGGGGGGACAGATACGCAGTATTTT